These 28 T cell receptor beta chains came from one sample sequenced in a study of T cells in localized non-small cell lung cancer. Sequencing used immunoSEQ multiplex PCR; TCRdb keeps in-frame clones, though not all of them. The repertoire holds tens of thousands of clones, with about 80% as singletons. The source material was peripheral blood, sampled before any cancer treatment. These receptors came from a male donor aged 60 or over with stage III squamous cell lung carcinoma.

The chain links TRBV5-1 to TRBJ2-5; 11 positions match TRBD1. Germline V gives CDR1 SGHRS, CDR2 YFSETQ. This CDR3 contains 14 residues. V shed 5 bases, J shed 4 bases, and the junction held 4 bases outside the gene matches. CDR3 nucleotides: TGCGCCAGCAGTAGTGGGACAGGGGGAGAGACCCAGTACTTC. This gives the protein CASSSGTGGETQYF.

The chain carries TRBV6-1 and TRBJ1-5; D is ambiguous. This CDR3 region has 13 residues. Per germline, CDR1 MNHNS and CDR2 SASEGT. V lost 3 bases and J lost 5, with 8 bases in between. The CDR3 here is CASSEGRYQPQHF. The CDR3 DNA sequence: TGTGCCAGCAGTGAGGGCAGATATCAGCCCCAGCATTTT.

In regard to this clone: At one boundary the junction diverges from the germline segment, which might be a read error. The chain joins TRBV2 to TRBJ2-6, with D possibly being TRBD1 (5 bases). The CDR3 runs 16 residues. CDR1 and CDR2 (germline): SNHLY, FYNNEI. CDR3: CASLEGAAAGANVPTF. The CDR3 nucleotides are TGTGCCAGCCTTGAAGGGGCGGCCGCTGGGGCCAACGTCCCGACTTTC.

This chain uses TRBV2 with TRBJ1-1, with TRBD1 as a possible D gene (5 bases). This CDR3 contains 13 residues. Germline V gives CDR1 SNHLY, CDR2 FYNNEI. Deletions cut 9 bases from V and 1 base from J, with 12 bases between. The CDR3 reads CASSRATNTEAFF. DNA of the CDR3: TGTGCCAGTTCCAGGGCTACGAACACTGAAGCTTTCTTT.

The sample holds a few counts of this clone. Here the CDR3 reads CASSRTHSSPLHF. As DNA, the CDR3 is TGTGCCAGCAGCCGCACTCATTCTTCACCCCTCCACTTT. This chain joins TRBV7-3 and TRBJ1-6; D remains unclear. The CDR3 has 13 amino acids. The germline V gene encodes CDR1 SGHTA and CDR2 FQGTGA. Between the trimmed V and J ends, which lost 5 bases and 9 bases, there was a span of 11 bases.

This chain uses TRBV7-2 with TRBJ2-1; 11 nucleotides agree with TRBD2. The CDR3 extends over 15 amino acids. Germline V gene lookup returns CDR1 SGHTA and CDR2 FQGNSA. The junction had 4 bases not matched to a gene; V was cut back by 5 bases and J by 4 bases. The CDR3 is CASSQTSGVYNEQFF. DNA of the CDR3: TGTGCCAGCAGCCAGACTAGCGGGGTTTACAATGAGCAGTTCTTC.

This clone appeared once. This chain uses TRBV18 with TRBJ1-1; 11 bases are shared with TRBD1. With V trimmed by 2 bases and J by 11 bases, 7 bases remained unmatched. This CDR3 is built from 14 residues. CDR1 and CDR2 from the germline V gene are KGHSH and LQKENI. The CDR3 is CASSPGTGGDVAFF. CDR3 in DNA: TGTGCCAGCTCACCAGGGACAGGGGGGGACGTGGCTTTCTTT.

The rearrangement links TRBV5-1 to TRBJ1-2; 10 bases are a match to TRBD1. The CDR3 runs 15 residues. The trim removed 4 bases at V and 1 base at J, leaving 4 bases unmatched. CDR1 SGHRS and CDR2 YFSETQ come from the germline V gene. CDR3 bases: TGCGCCAGCAGCCCGGGACAGGGGTATAACTATGGCTACACCTTC. Translating it yields CASSPGQGYNYGYTF.

This clone has more than one count but fewer than ten. This chain links TRBV4-2 with TRBJ1-2; 8 nucleotides match TRBD1. The length of the CDR3 is 14 residues. V was clipped by 3 bases and J by 6 bases; unmatched bases: 6. CDR1 and CDR2 (germline): LGHNA, YNFKEQ. The CDR3 nucleotides are TGTGCCAGCAGCCACGCGACAGGGGACAATGGCTACACCTTC. Translating gives CASSHATGDNGYTF.

V and J are TRBV6-1 and TRBJ2-5, with 9 bases fitting TRBD1. CDR3 length equals 14 residues. J gave up 5 bases and V 4 bases, and 5 bases lay outside the gene matches. Germline loops: CDR1 MNHNS, CDR2 SASEGT. The CDR3 reads CASSGDRGWETQYF. For the CDR3, the DNA is TGTGCCAGCAGTGGAGACAGGGGGTGGGAGACCCAGTACTTC.

V gene TRBV5-4 combines with J gene TRBJ1-2; D might be TRBD1 (6 bases). Germline CDR1 SGHNT, CDR2 YYREEE (reference sequence). V shed 1 base and J shed 7 bases, with 14 bases lying between them. This CDR3 has 14 residues. The CDR3 region has the DNA TGTGCCAGCAGCTTGATGGGGGCGCAAGGTGGCTACACCTTC. Encoded protein: CASSLMGAQGGYTF.

V is TRBV18 and J is TRBJ1-5; D gene uncertain. This CDR3 has 13 residues. Germline V gives CDR1 KGHSH, CDR2 LQKENI. Trimming left V 1 base short and J 6 bases short, with 7 bases between. In nucleotides, the CDR3 is TGTGCCAGCTCACCACGGCGGGCTCAGCCCCAGCATTTT. Translation: CASSPRRAQPQHF.

The chain carries TRBV29-1 and TRBJ2-7; 12 bases match TRBD1. Germline-derived CDR1 and CDR2 are SQVTM and ANQGSEA. With V trimmed by 4 bases and J by 5 bases, 6 bases remained unmatched. The CDR3 runs to 14 residues. The CDR3 DNA follows: TGCAGCGTTGTGGGGGGACAGGGGGCCGACGAGCAGTACTTC. It encodes CSVVGGQGADEQYF.

The rearrangement links TRBV7-9 to TRBJ1-4; TRBD1 might be the D (6 bases). The germline V gene has CDR1 SEHNR and CDR2 FQNEAQ (reference sequence). The germline V and J ends were trimmed by 3 bases and 3 bases, with 8 bases remaining between them. The CDR3 is 14 residues long. CDR3 coding DNA: TGTGCCAGCAGCTTGGCAGGGGCTAATGAAAAACTGTTTTTT. Its translation is CASSLAGANEKLFF.

The V call is TRBV7-5, the J call TRBJ2-1. TRBV7-5 constitutes a pseudogene. The CDR3 covers 16 residues. This chain's CDR3 is CVRSTTTPPLGNEQFF. The CDR3 coding sequence is TGTGTCAGAAGCACCACCACACCGCCCCTGGGGAATGAGCAGTTCTTC.

The rearrangement uses TRBV4-1 and TRBJ2-7; no definite D call. Germline values: CDR1 MGHRA, CDR2 YSYEKL. This CDR3 region has 14 residues. The V end lost 1 base, the J end lost 2 bases, and 9 bases lay between the germline ends. For the CDR3, the DNA is TGCGCCAGCAGCCAAGCGGACGGCCCCTACGAGCAGTACTTC. Residues: CASSQADGPYEQYF.

The CDR3 DNA follows: TGTGCCAGTACTCCGGGAGGGGGGCCCCGGTACAATGAGCAGTTCTTC. Encoded protein: CASTPGGGPRYNEQFF. The chain recombines TRBV19 with TRBJ2-1; 8 nucleotides match TRBD2. Trimming at V came to 7 bases and at J to 4 bases, leaving 12 bases not matched to a gene. The CDR3 extends over 16 amino acids. Germline values: CDR1 LNHDA, CDR2 SQIVND (reference sequence).

The rearrangement joins TRBV6-1 to TRBJ1-1; tentative D call: TRBD1 (6 bases). The germline V gene has CDR1 MNHNS and CDR2 SASEGT. CDR3 length equals 13 residues. V lost 3 bases and J lost 7, with 12 bases in between. In DNA, the CDR3 is TGTGCCAGCAGTGATCAGGGGTCGGGTGAAGCTTTCTTT. It translates to CASSDQGSGEAFF.

The rearrangement links TRBV14 to TRBJ2-1; 13 positions agree with TRBD2. Germline lookup yields CDR1 SGHDN and CDR2 FVKESK. The CDR3 loop spans 16 amino acids. Trimming at V came to 4 bases and at J to 7 bases, leaving 7 bases not matched to a gene. For the CDR3, the DNA is TGTGCCAGCAGCCGTGGGGGACTAGCGGGATTTAATGAGCAGTTCTTC. Translated: CASSRGGLAGFNEQFF.

The chain recombines TRBV27 with TRBJ1-6, with a weak D call TRBD1 (5 bases). This CDR3 contains 15 residues. The germline V gene encodes CDR1 MNHEY and CDR2 SMNVEV (reference sequence). V lost 5 bases, J lost 10 bases, and 18 bases lay in between. CDR3 nucleotide sequence: TGTGCCAGCAGTGCGTTTGGGCAGGGTCAATCACCCCTCCACTTT. Translation: CASSAFGQGQSPLHF.

The rearrangement joins TRBV2 to TRBJ1-6; 7 bases line up with TRBD1. Germline V lookup: CDR1 SNHLY, CDR2 FYNNEI. J lost 10 bases, V lost 7 bases, and 13 bases had no gene match. The CDR3 loop spans 15 amino acids. For the CDR3, the DNA is TGTGCCAGCAACTTGCAGGGGGGGGCAGGGTCACCCCTCCACTTT. Translation gives CASNLQGGAGSPLHF. The full variable domain, its missing parts supplied by reference TRBV2 and TRBJ1-6, is EPEVTQTPSHQVTQMGQEVILRCVPISNHLYFYWYRQILGQKVEFLVSFYNNEISEKSEIFDDQFSVERPDGSNFTLKIRSTKLEDSAMYFCASNLQGGAGSPLHFGNGTRLTVT.

The chain joins TRBV28 to TRBJ2-1, with D tentatively TRBD2 (6 bases). Per germline, CDR1 MDHEN and CDR2 SYDVKM. The CDR3 loop spans 14 amino acids. Trimming took 5 bases from V and 6 from J, leaving 14 bases between them. CDR3 DNA: TGTGCCAGCAGTAGATCGGGGGAAATCAATGAGCAGTTCTTC. It is translated as CASSRSGEINEQFF.

This chain joins TRBV29-1 and TRBJ1-2; D unresolved. V was pared by 2 bases and J by 0 bases, with 4 bases between. The germline V gene has CDR1 SQVTM and CDR2 ANQGSEA. The CDR3 sequence is 12 residues long. The CDR3 bases are TGCAGCGTTGAAAAGGCTAACTATGGCTACACCTTC. Amino acids: CSVEKANYGYTF.

The genes are TRBV5-4 and TRBJ1-1; D is perhaps TRBD1 (5 bases). Germline CDR1 SGHNT, CDR2 YYREEE (reference sequence). This CDR3 is built from 16 residues. The V gene lost 3 bases and the J gene lost 1 base, with 16 bases spanning the gap. The CDR3 sequence: CASSSGTGPANTEAFF. In DNA form, the CDR3 reads TGTGCCAGCAGCTCTGGGACCGGGCCCGCGAACACTGAAGCTTTCTTT.

This clone was seen more than once but under ten times. This chain links TRBV7-6 with TRBJ2-1, with D tentatively TRBD1 (6 bases). Germline V gene data show CDR1 as SGHVS and CDR2 as FNYEAQ. The V end lost 1 base, the J end lost 9 bases, and 10 bases lay between the germline ends. CDR3 size: 13 residues. The DNA of the CDR3 is TGTGCCAGCAGCTTAGGGCAGGGGCCTGAGCAGTTCTTC. Translating it yields CASSLGQGPEQFF.

The chain has TRBV30 and TRBJ1-5, with a weak D call TRBD1 (6 bases). The germline V and J ends were trimmed by 0 bases and 3 bases, with 9 bases remaining between them. CDR1 and CDR2 (germline): GTSNPN, SVGIG (reference sequence). The CDR3 is 14 residues long. The CDR3 loop is CAWSVEGDNQPQHF. The DNA for the CDR3 is TGTGCCTGGAGTGTGGAGGGGGACAATCAGCCCCAGCATTTT. The whole variable domain, remainder taken from reference TRBV30 and TRBJ1-5, is SQTIHQWPATLVQPVGSPLSLECTVEGTSNPNLYWYRQAAGRGLQLLFYSVGIGQISSEVPQNLSASRPQDRQFILSSKKLLLSDSGFYLCAWSVEGDNQPQHFGDGTRLSIL.

The chain joins TRBV5-1 to TRBJ1-1, with a possible D match to TRBD1 (5 bases). The V gene lost 4 bases and the J gene lost 0 bases, with 16 bases spanning the gap. The CDR3 contains 16 residues. Per germline, CDR1 SGHRS and CDR2 YFSETQ. CDR3 bases: TGCGCCAGCAGCGGCGGGACTGTCGGTATGAACACTGAAGCTTTCTTT. This encodes CASSGGTVGMNTEAFF.

This chain connects TRBV18 to TRBJ1-4, with D hard to call. V gave up 2 bases and J gave up 7 bases, with 8 bases separating them. The CDR3 runs to 13 residues. Per germline, CDR1 KGHSH and CDR2 LQKENI. CDR3 DNA: TGTGCCAGCTCACCATCTGTCGGTGAAAAACTGTTTTTT. Protein sequence: CASSPSVGEKLFF.